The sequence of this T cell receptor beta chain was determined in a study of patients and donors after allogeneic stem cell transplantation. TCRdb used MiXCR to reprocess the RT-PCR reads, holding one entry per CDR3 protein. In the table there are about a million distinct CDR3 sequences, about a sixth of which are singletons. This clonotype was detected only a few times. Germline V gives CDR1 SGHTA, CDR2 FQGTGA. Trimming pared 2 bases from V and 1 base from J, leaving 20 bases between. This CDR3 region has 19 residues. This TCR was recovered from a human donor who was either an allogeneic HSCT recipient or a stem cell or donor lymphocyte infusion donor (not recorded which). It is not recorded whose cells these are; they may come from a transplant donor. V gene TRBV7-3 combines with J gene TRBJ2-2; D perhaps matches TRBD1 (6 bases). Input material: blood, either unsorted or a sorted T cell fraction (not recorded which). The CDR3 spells CASSLQQGIGMRNTGELFF. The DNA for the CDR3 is TGTGCCAGCAGCTTACAACAGGGAATTGGTATGAGGAACACCGGGGAGCTGTTTTTT.